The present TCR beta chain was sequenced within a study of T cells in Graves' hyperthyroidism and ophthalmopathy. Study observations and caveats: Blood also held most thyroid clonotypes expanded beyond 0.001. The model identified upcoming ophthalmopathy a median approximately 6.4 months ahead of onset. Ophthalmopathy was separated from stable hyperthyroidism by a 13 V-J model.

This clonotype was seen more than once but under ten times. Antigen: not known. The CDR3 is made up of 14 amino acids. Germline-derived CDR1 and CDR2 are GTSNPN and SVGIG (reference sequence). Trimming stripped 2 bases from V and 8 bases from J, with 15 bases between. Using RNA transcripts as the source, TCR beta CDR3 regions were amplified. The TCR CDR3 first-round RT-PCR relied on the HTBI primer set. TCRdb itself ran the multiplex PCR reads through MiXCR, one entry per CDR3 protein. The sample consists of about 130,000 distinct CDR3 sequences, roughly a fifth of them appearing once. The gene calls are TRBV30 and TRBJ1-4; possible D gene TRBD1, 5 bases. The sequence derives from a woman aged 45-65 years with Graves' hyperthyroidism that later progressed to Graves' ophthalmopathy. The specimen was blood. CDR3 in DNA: TGTGCCTGGAGTATGGTAGGGGTGAAGGAAAAACTGTTTTTT. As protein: CAWSMVGVKEKLFF.